Sequencing of this T cell receptor beta chain was carried out in a study of blood T cell repertoires in COVID-19. The wider study: COVID-19 samples from acute and convalescent phases originated in the United States, Italy and Spain. Nucleic acid was either cDNA or gDNA, and it came from T cells, B-cell-depleted T cells, or PBMCs.

The germline gives CDR1 MDHEN, CDR2 SYDVKM. V lost 2 bases and J lost 5; bases outside the gene matches: 12. The CDR3 sequence is 16 residues long. In the original processing: Researchers report that nucleated cell counts were estimated from reference gene primer amplification. Sequenced by immunoSEQ multiplex PCR; TCRdb stores in-frame clones only, minus some. That table gives V, J and clone size, and the DNA gave D and trimming. The sample shows roughly 130,000 clones, more than 70% of them seen only once. This clone was observed a single time. The sample taken for sequencing was peripheral blood. The sequence came from an older man with acute or convalescent COVID-19. V usage is TRBV28 and J usage is TRBJ2-7, with TRBD1 matching 7 bases. CDR3 nucleotide sequence: TGTGCCAGCAGTTTAAGGGACAGAGCGGAGCCCCACGAGCAGTACTTC. It encodes CASSLRDRAEPHEQYF.